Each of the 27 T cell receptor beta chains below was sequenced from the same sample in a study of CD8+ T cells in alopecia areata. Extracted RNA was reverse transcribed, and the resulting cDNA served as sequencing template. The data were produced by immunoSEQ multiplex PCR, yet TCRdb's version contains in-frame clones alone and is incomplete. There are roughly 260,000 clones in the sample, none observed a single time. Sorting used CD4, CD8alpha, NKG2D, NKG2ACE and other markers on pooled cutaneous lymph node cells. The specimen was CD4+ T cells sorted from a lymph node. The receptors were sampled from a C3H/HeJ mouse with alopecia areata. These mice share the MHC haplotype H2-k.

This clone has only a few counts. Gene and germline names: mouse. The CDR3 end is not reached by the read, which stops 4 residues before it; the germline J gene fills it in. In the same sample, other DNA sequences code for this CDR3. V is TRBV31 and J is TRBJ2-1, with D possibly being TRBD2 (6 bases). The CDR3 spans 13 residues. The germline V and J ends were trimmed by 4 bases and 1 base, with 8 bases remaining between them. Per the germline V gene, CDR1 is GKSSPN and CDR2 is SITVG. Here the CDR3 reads CAWTGGNYAEQFF. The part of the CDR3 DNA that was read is TGTGCCTGGACCGGGGGGAACTATGCT.

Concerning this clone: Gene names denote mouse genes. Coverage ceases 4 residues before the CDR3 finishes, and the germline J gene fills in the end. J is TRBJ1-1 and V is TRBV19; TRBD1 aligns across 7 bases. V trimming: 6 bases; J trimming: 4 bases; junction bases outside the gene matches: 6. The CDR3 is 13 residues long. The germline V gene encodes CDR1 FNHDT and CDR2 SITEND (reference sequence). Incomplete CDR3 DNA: TGTGCCAGCATCGCACAGGGGTTCACA. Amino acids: CASIAQGFT. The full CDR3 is CASIAQGFTEVFF.

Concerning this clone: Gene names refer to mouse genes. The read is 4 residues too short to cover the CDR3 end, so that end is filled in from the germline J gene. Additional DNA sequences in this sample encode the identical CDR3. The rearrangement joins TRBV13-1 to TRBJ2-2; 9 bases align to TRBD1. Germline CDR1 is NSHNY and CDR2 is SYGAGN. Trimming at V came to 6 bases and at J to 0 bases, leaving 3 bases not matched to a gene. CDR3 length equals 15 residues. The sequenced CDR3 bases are TGTGCCAGCAAGACAGGGGGGGCAAACACCGGG. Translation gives CASKTGGANTG. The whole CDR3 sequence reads CASKTGGANTGQLYF.

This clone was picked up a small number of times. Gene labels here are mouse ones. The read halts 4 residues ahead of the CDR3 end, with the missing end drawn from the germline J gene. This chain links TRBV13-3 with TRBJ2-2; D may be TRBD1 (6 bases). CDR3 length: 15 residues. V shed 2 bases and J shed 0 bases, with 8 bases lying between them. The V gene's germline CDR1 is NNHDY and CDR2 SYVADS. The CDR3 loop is CASSDRTANTGQLYF. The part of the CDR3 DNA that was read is TGTGCCAGCAGTGACAGGACAGCAAACACCGGG. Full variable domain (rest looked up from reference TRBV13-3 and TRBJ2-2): EAAVTQSPRSKVAVTGGKVTLSCHQTNNHDYMYWYRQDTGHGLRLIHYSYVADSTEKGDIPDGYKASRPSQENFSLILELASLSQTAVYFCASSDRTANTGQLYFGEGSKLTVL.

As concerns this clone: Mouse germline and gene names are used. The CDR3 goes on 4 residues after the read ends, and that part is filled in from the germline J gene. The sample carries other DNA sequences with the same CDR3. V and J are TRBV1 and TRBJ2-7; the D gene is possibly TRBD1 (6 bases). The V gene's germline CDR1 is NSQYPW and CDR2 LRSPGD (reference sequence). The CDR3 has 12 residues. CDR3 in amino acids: CTCSATGYEQYF. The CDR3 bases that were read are TGCACCTGCAGTGCCACAGGGTAT.

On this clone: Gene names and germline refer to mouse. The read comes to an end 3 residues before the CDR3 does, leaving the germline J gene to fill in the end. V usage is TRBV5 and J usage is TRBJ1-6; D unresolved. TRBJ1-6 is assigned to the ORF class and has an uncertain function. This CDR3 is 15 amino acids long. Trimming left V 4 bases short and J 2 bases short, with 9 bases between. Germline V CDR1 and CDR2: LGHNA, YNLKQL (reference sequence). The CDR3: CASSPVGTYNSPLYF. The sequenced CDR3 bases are TGTGCCAGCAGCCCGGTGGGGACCTATAATTCGCCC.

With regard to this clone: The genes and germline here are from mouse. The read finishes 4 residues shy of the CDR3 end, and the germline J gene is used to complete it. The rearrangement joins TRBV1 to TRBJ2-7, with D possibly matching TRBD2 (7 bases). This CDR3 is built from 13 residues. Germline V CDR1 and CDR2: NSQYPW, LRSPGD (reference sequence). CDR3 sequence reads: CTCSVGGRYEQYF. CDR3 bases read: TGCACCTGCAGTGTTGGGGGGCGGTAT.

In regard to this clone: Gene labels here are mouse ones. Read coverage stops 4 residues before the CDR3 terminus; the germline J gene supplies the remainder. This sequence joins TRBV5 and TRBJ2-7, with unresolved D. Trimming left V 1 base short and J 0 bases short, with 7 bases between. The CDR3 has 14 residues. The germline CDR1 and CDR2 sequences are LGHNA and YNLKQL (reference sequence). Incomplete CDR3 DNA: TGTGCCAGCAGCCAAGTCAGGAGCTCCTAT. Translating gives CASSQVRSSY. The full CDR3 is CASSQVRSSYEQYF.

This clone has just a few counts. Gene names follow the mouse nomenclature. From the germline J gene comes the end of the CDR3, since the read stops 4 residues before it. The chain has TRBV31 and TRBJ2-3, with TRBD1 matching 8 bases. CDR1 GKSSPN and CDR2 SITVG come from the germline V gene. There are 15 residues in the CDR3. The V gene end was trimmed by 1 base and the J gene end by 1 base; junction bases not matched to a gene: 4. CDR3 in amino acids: CAWSRGQGGAETLYF. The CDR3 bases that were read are TGTGCCTGGAGTCGAGGACAGGGCGGTGCAGAA.

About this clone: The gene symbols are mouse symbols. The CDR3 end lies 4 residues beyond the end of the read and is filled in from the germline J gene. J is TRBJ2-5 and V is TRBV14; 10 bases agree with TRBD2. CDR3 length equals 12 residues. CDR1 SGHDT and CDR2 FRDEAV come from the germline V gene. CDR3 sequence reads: CASRLGGDTQYF. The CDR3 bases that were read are TGTGCCAGCAGACTGGGGGGGGAC.

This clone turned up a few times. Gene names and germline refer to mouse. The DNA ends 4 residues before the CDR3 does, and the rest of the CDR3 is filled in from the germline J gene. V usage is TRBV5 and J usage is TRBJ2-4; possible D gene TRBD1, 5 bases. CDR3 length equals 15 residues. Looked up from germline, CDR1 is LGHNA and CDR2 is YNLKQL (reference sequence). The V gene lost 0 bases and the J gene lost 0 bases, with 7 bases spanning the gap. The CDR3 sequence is CASSQESGSQNTLYF. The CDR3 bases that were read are TGTGCCAGCAGCCAAGAGTCAGGGAGTCAAAAC.

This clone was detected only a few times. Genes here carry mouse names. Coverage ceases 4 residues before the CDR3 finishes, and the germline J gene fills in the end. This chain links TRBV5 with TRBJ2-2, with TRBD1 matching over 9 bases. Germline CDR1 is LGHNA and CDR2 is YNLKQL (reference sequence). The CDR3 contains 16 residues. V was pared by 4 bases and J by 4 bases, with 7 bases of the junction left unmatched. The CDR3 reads CASSPGTGRGTGQLYF. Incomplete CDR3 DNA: TGTGCCAGCAGCCCGGGGACAGGGAGGGGCACCGGG.

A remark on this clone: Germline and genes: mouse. CDR3 loop: CASMTGGTSAETLYF. CDR3 bases read: TGTGCCAGCATGACAGGGGGGACTAGTGCAGAA. The rearrangement uses TRBV19 and TRBJ2-3; 9 nucleotides agree with TRBD1. The read stops 4 residues short of the end of the CDR3; the missing end is completed from the germline J gene. Trimming at V came to 6 bases and at J to 0 bases, leaving 5 bases not matched to a gene. Per germline, CDR1 FNHDT and CDR2 SITEND (reference sequence). The CDR3 loop spans 15 amino acids.

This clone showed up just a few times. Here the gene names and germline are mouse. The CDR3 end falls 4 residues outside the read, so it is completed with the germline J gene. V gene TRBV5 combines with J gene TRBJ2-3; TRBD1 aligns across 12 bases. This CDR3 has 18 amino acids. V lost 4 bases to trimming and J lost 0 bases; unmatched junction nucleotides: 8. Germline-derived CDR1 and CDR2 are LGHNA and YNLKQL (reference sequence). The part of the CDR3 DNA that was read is TGTGCCAGCAGCCTTTACCGGGACAGGGGGCGGAGTGCAGAA. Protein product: CASSLYRDRGRSAE. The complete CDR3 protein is CASSLYRDRGRSAETLYF.

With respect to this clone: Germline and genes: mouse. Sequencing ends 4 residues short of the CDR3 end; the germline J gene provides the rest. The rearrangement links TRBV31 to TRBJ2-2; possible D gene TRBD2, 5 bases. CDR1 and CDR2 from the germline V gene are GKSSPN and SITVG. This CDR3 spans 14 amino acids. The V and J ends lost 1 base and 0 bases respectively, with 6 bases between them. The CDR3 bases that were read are TGTGCCTGGAGTCCTGGGACAAACACCGGG. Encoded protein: CAWSPGTNTG. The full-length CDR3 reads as CAWSPGTNTGQLYF. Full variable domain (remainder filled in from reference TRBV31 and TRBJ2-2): AQTIHQWPVAEIKAVGSPLSLGCTIKGKSSPNLYWYWQATGGTLQQLFYSITVGQVESVVQLNLSASRPKDDQFILSTEKLLLSHSGFYLCAWSPGTNTGQLYFGEGSKLTVL.

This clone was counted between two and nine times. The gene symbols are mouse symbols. CDR3 DNA (partial): TGCACCTGCAGTGCAGAAATGGGGGGGACCGGG. This sequence encodes CTCSAEMGGTG. Given in full, the CDR3 is CTCSAEMGGTGQLYF. The rearrangement joins TRBV1 to TRBJ2-2, with 8 bases aligning to TRBD2. Read coverage stops 4 residues before the CDR3 terminus; the germline J gene supplies the remainder. The length of the CDR3 is 15 residues. Germline-derived CDR1 and CDR2 are NSQYPW and LRSPGD (reference sequence). V was pared by 0 bases and J by 5 bases, with 2 bases of the junction left unmatched.

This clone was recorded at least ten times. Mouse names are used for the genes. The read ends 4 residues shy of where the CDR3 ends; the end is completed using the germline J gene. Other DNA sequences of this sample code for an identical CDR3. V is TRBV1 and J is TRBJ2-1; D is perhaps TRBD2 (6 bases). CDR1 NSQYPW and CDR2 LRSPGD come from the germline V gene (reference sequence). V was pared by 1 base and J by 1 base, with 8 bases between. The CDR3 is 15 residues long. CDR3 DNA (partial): TGCACCTGCAGTGCAGGCCTGGGGAACTATGCT. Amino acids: CTCSAGLGNYA. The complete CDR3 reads CTCSAGLGNYAEQFF.

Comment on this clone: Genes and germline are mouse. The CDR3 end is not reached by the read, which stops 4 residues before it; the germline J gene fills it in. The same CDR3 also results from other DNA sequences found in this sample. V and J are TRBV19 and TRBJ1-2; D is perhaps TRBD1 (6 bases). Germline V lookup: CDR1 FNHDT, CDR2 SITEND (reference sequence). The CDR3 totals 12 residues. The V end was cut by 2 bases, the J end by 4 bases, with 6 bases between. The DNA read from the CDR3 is TGTGCCAGCAGTATCAGGGGCTCC. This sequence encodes CASSIRGS. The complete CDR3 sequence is CASSIRGSDYTF.

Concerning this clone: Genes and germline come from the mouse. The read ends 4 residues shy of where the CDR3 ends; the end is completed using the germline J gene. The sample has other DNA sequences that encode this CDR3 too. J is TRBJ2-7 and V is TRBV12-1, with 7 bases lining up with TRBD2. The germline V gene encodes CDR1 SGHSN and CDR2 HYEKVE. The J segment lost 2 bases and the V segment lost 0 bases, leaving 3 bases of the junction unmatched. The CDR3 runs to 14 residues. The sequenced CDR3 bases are TGTGCCAGCTCTCTCGTCCTGGGGGCCTAT. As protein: CASSLVLGAY. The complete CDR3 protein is CASSLVLGAYEQYF.

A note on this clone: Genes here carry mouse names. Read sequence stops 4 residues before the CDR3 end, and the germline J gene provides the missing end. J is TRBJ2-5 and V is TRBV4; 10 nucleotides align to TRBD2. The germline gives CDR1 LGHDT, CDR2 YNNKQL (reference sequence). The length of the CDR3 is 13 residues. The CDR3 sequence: CASSLDWGDTQYF. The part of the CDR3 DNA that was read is TGTGCCAGCAGCCTGGACTGGGGGGAC.

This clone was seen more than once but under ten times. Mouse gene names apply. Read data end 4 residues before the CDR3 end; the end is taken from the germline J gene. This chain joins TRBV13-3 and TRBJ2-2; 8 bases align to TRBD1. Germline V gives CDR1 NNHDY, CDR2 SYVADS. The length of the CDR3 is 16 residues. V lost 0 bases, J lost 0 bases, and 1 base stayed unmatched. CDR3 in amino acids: CASSDGDRTNTGQLYF. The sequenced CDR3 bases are TGTGCCAGCAGTGATGGGGACAGGACAAACACCGGG.

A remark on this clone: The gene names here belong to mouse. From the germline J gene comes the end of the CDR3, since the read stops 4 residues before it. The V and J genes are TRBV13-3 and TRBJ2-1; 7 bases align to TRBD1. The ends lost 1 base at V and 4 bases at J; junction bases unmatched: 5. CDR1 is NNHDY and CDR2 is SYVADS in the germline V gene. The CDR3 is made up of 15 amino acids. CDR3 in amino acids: CASSDKGQKYAEQFF. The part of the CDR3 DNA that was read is TGTGCCAGCAGTGATAAGGGACAGAAATATGCT.

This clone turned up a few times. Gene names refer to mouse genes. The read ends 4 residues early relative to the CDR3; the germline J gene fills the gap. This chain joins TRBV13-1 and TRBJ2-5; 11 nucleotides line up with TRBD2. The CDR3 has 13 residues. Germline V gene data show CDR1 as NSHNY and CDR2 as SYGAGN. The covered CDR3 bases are TGTGCCAGCATGGGACTGGGGGAAGAC. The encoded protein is CASMGLGED. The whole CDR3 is CASMGLGEDTQYF.

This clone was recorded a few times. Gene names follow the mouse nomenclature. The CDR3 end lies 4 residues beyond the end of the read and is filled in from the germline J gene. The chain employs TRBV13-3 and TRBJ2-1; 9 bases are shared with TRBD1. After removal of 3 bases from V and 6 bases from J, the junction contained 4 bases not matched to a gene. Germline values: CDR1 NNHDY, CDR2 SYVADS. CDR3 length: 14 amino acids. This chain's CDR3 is CASSVQGAVAEQFF. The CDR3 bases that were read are TGTGCCAGCAGTGTACAGGGGGCAGTTGCT.

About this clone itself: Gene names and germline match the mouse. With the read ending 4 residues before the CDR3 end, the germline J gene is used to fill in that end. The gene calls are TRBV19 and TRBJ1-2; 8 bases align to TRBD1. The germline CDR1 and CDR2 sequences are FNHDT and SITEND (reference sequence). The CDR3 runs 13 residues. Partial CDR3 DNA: TGTGCCAGCAGTCCGTCAGGGGGCCCC. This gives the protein CASSPSGGP. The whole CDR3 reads CASSPSGGPDYTF.

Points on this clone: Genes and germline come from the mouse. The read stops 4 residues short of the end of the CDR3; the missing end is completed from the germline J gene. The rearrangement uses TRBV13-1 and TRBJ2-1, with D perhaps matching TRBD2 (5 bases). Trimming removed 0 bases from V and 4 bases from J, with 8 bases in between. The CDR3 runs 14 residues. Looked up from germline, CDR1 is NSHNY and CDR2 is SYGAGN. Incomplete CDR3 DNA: TGTGCCAGCAGTGATGCTGGGTGGTATGCT. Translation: CASSDAGWYA. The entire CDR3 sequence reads CASSDAGWYAEQFF.

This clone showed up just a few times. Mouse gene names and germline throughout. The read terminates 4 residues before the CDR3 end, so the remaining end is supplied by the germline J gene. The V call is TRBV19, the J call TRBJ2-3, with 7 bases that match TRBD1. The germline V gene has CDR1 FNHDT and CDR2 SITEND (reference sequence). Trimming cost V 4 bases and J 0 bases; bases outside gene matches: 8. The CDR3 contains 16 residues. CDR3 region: CASSSRTGPSAETLYF. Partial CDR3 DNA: TGTGCCAGCAGTTCCCGGACAGGACCTAGTGCAGAA.